This entry describes one TCR beta chain. Its antigen is unknown. In each sample, at least 6.5 million PBMCs were isolated. This sample was taken from a study of blood T cells in healthy people across ages. General study findings and limits: Per million T cells, TCR beta diversity dropped about linearly as age rose. No one knew whether donors had CMV, which possibly confounded expanded clonotype changes.

A second PCR of about 7 to 12 cycles used a sample-barcoded 5' primer and a J-beta primer mix. Each TCR beta cDNA got a 12-nucleotide random molecular identifier. TCRdb fed the 5' RACE reads into MiXCR, producing one record per CDR3 protein. The data contain 1,300,000 or so distinct CDR3 sequences, 55% to 75% of them seen just once; the ten biggest clones take up 6.5% to 8%. Trimming cost V 6 bases and J 4 bases; bases outside gene matches: 7. Germline assignment: CDR1 DFQATT and CDR2 SNEGSKA (reference sequence). The CDR3 consists of 15 residues. The chain couples TRBV20-1 to TRBJ2-1; 12 bases are a match to TRBD2. The clonotype originates from a man younger than 35 in good health. Sequencing was done on a sample of blood. CDR3 sequence: CSARLAGVVYNEQFF. CDR3 nucleotides: TGCAGTGCGCGACTAGCGGGAGTTGTTTACAATGAGCAGTTCTTC.